This T cell receptor beta chain was recovered during a study of OX40 agonist ivuxolimab in advanced cancers. CDR3 length equals 15 residues. The V end lost 4 bases, the J end lost 1 base, and 14 bases lay between the germline ends. Looked up from germline, CDR1 is SGHVS and CDR2 is FQNEAQ. This clone appeared once. Some clones are missing from TCRdb's copy, which holds only in-frame ones; the method was immunoSEQ multiplex PCR. The sample yields some 85,000 clones, around 90% seen once. The genes are TRBV7-8 and TRBJ2-7; TRBD2 is a possible D gene (6 bases). This clonotype was obtained from an adult with an advanced solid tumor such as melanoma, head and neck, liver or kidney cancer. The material was CD4+ or CD8+ T cells sorted from blood, obtained in a trial of the OX40 agonist ivuxolimab. CDR3: CASSSEPSESYEQYF. CDR3 DNA sequence: TGTGCCAGCAGCTCCGAGCCTAGCGAGTCCTACGAGCAGTACTTC.